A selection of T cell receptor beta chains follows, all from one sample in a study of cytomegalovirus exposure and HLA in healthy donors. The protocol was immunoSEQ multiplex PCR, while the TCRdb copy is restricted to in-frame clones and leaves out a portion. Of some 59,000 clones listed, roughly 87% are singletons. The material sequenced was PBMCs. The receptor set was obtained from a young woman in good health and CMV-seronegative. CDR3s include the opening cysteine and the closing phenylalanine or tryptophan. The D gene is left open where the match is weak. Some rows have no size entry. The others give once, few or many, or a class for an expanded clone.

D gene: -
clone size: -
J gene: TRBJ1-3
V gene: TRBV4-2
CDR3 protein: CASSPGGGGNTIYF
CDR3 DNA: TGTGCCAGCAGCCCTGGCGGGGGGGGAAACACCATATATTTT

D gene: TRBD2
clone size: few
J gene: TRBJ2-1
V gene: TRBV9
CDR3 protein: CASSVIGTSQYNEQFF
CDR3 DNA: TGTGCCAGCAGCGTAATAGGGACTAGTCAATACAATGAGCAGTTCTTC

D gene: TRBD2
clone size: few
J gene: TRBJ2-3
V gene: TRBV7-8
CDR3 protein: CASSGVAGGIWDTQYF
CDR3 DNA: TGTGCCAGCAGCGGCGTAGCGGGAGGGATCTGGGATACGCAGTATTTT

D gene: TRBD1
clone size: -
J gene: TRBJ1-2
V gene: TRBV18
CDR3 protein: CASSPGQGSYGYTF
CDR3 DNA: TGTGCCAGCTCACCTGGACAGGGGAGCTATGGCTACACCTTC

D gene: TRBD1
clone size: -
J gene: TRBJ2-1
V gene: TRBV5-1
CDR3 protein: CASRMTGGLNEQFF
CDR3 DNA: TGCGCCAGCAGGATGACAGGGGGCCTCAATGAGCAGTTCTTC

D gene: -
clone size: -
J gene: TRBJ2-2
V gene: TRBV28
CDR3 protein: CASSLWGRLANTGELFF
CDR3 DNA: TGTGCCAGCAGTTTATGGGGGCGACTTGCGAACACCGGGGAGCTGTTTTTT

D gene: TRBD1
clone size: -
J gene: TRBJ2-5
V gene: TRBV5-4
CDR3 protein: CASSMDRVGETQYF
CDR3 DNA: TGTGCCAGCAGCATGGACAGGGTCGGAGAGACCCAGTACTTC

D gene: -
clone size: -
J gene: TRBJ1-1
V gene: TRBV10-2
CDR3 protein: CASSWSDVGEGESNTEAFF
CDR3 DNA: TGCGCCAGCAGTTGGAGTGATGTGGGGGAGGGCGAATCGAACACTGAAGCTTTCTTT

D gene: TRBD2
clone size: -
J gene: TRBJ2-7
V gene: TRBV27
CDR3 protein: CASSESSGTYSYEQYF
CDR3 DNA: TGTGCCAGCAGTGAATCTAGCGGGACCTATTCCTACGAGCAGTACTTC

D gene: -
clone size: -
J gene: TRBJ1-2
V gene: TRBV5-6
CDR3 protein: CASSLDGGGLRYGYTF
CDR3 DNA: TGTGCCAGCAGCTTGGATGGCGGAGGACTTCGCTATGGCTACACCTTC

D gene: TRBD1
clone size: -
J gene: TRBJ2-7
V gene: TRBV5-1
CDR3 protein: CASSLLGGQGDYEQYF
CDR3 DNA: TGCGCCAGCAGCTTACTAGGGGGACAGGGCGACTACGAGCAGTACTTC

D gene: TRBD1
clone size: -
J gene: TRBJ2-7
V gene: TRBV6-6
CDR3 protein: CASTPGTAYEQYF
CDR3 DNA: TGTGCCAGCACCCCCGGGACAGCCTACGAGCAGTACTTC

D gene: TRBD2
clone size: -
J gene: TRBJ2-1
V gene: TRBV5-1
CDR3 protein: CASSLGLAGGPPHNEQFF
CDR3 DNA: TGCGCCAGCAGCTTGGGACTAGCGGGGGGGCCCCCCCACAATGAGCAGTTCTTC

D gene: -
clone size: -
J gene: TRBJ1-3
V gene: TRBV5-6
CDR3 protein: CASSLGAAGNTIYF
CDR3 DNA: TGTGCCAGCAGCTTGGGGGCAGCTGGAAACACCATATATTTT

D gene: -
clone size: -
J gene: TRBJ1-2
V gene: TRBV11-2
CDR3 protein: CASSLVRGNYGYTF
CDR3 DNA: TGTGCCAGCAGCTTAGTAAGGGGTAACTATGGCTACACCTTC

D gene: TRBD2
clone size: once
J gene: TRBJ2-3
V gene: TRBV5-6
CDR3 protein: CASSSTGTSGTDTQYF
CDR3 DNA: TGTGCCAGCAGCTCGACAGGGACTAGCGGCACAGATACGCAGTATTTT

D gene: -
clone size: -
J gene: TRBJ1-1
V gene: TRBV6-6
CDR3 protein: CASSFNSNTEAFF
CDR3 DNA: TGTGCCAGCAGTTTCAACTCGAACACTGAAGCTTTCTTT

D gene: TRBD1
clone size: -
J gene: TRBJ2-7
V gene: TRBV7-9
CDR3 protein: CASSSGTGGFNEQYF
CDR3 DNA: TGTGCCAGCAGCTCCGGGACAGGGGGCTTCAACGAGCAGTACTTC

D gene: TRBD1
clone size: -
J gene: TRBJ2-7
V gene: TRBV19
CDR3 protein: CASSMDGTGYDEQYF
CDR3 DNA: TGTGCCAGTAGTATGGATGGGACAGGGTACGACGAGCAGTACTTC

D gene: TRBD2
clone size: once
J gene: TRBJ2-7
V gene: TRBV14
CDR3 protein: CASSLGTTYEQYF
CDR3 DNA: TGTGCCAGCAGCCTCGGGACTACCTACGAGCAGTACTTC

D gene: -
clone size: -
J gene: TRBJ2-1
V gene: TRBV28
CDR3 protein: CASMRADYNEQFF
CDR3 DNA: TGTGCCAGCATGAGGGCGGACTACAATGAGCAGTTCTTC

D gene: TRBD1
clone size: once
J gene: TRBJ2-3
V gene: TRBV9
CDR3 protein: CASSPLPGQGTDTQYF
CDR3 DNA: TGTGCCAGCAGCCCCTTGCCGGGACAGGGAACAGATACGCAGTATTTT

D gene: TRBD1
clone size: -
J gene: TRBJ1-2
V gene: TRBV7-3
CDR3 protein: CASSYGTGDGYTF
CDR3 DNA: TGTGCCAGCAGCTACGGGACAGGGGATGGCTACACCTTC

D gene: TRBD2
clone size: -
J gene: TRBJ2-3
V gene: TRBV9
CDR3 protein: CASSVSAGGTDTQYF
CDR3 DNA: TGTGCCAGCAGCGTATCAGCGGGGGGCACAGATACGCAGTATTTT

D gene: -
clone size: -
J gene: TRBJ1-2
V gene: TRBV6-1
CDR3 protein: CASSRLGLNYGYTF
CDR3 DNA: TGTGCCAGCAGTAGGCTGGGCCTAAACTATGGCTACACCTTC

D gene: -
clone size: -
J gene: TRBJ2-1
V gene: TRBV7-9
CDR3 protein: CASSPFPSPYNEQFF
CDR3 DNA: TGTGCCAGCAGCCCGTTTCCCTCCCCCTACAATGAGCAGTTCTTC

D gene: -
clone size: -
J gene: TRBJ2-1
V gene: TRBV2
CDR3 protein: CASSDPLGGEQFF
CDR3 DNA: TGTGCCAGCAGTGACCCCCTAGGAGGGGAGCAGTTCTTC

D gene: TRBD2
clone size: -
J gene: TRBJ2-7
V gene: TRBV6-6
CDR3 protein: CASSYGLAGAEQYF
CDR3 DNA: TGTGCCAGCAGTTACGGCCTAGCGGGAGCCGAGCAGTACTTC

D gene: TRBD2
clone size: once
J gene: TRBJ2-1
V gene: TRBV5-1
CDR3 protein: CASSLSGGNSYNEQFF
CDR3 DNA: TGCGCCAGCAGCTTAAGCGGGGGGAACTCCTACAATGAGCAGTTCTTC

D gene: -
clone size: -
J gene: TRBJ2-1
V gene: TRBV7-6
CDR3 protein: CASSPDNYNEQFF
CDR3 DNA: TGTGCCAGCAGCCCCGACAACTACAATGAGCAGTTCTTC

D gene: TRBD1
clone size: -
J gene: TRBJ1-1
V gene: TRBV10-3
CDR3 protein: CAISETTGAYTEAFF
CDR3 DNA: TGTGCCATCAGTGAGACCACAGGGGCGTACACTGAAGCTTTCTTT

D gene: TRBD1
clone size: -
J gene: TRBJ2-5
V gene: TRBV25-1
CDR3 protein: CASSPGQGGWETQYF
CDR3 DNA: TGTGCCAGCAGCCCTGGACAGGGGGGATGGGAGACCCAGTACTTC

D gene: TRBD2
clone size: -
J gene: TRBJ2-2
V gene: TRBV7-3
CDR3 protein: CASSLFRREVDTGELFF
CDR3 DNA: TGTGCCAGCAGCTTATTCAGGCGGGAGGTGGACACCGGGGAGCTGTTTTTT

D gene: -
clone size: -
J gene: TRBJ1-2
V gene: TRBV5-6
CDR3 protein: CASSRRVANYGYTF
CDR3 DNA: TGTGCCAGCAGCCGGCGGGTGGCGAACTATGGCTACACCTTC

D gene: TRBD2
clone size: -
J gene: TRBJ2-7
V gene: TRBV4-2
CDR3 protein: CASSQDNLAGSYEQYF
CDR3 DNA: TGTGCCAGCAGCCAAGATAACCTAGCGGGTAGCTACGAGCAGTACTTC

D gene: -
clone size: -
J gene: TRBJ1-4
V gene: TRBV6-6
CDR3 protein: CASSYSRSEKLFF
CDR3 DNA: TGTGCCAGCAGTTATAGCCGCTCGGAAAAACTGTTTTTT

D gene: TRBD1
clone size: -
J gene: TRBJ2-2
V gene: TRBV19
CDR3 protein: CASSIVGQDTGELFF
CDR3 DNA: TGTGCCAGTAGTATAGTGGGACAGGACACCGGGGAGCTGTTTTTT

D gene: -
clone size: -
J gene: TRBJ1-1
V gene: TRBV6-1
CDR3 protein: CASREGPEAFF
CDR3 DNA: TGTGCCAGCAGGGAGGGGCCTGAAGCTTTCTTT

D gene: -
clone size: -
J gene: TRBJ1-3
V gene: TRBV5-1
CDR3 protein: CASSLDNPGSGNTIYF
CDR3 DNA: TGCGCCAGCAGCTTGGATAATCCAGGGTCTGGAAACACCATATATTTT

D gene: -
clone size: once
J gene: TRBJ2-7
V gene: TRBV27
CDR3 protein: CASSPLEKTYEQYF
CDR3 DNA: TGTGCCAGCAGTCCCCTCGAGAAGACCTACGAGCAGTACTTC

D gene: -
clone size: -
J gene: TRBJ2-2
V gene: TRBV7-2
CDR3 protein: CASSLSGTSNTGELFF
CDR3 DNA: TGTGCCAGCAGCTTAAGTGGGACTTCTAACACCGGGGAGCTGTTTTTT

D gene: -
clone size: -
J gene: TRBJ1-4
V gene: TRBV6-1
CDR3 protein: CASRGVATNEKLFF
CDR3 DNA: TGTGCCAGCCGGGGGGTCGCAACTAATGAAAAACTGTTTTTT

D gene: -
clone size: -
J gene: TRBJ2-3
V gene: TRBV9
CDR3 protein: CASSVGQRIFTDTQYF
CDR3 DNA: TGTGCCAGCAGCGTAGGCCAGCGGATATTCACAGATACGCAGTATTTT

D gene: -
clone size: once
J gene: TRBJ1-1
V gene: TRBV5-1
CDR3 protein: CASSEKTDNLDSEAFF
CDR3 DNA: TGCGCCAGCAGTGAGAAAACAGATAATCTTGATTCAGAAGCTTTCTTT

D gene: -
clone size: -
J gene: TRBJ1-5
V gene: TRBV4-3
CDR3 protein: CASSQDTSSQPQHF
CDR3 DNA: TGCGCCAGCAGCCAAGATACTTCGAGTCAGCCCCAGCATTTT

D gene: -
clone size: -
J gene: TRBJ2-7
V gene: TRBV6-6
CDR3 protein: CASSPRRTQLSYEQYF
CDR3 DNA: TGTGCCAGCAGCCCTCGACGGACTCAACTCTCCTACGAGCAGTACTTC

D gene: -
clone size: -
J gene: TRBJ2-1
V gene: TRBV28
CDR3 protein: CASRSSYNEQFF
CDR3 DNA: TGTGCCAGCAGGTCATCCTACAATGAGCAGTTCTTC

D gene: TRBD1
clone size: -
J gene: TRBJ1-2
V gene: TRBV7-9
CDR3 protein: CASGRQGQYGYTF
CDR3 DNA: TGTGCCAGTGGGAGACAGGGCCAATATGGCTACACCTTC

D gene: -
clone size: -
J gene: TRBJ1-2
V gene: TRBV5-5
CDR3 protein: CASSIVPRWAGYGYTF
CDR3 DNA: TGTGCCAGCAGCATTGTTCCAAGGTGGGCAGGCTATGGCTACACCTTC